The TCR beta chain described here comes from a study of blood T cell repertoires in COVID-19. Study-wide background: Collection of acute and convalescent COVID-19 samples took place in the United States, Italy and Spain. T cells, B-cell-depleted T cells, or PBMCs supplied cDNA or gDNA.

Authors' analysis steps: Estimated nucleated cell counts came from reference gene primer amplification. Profiled with immunoSEQ multiplex PCR; TCRdb holds only in-frame clones, not every one. V and J calls and clone size are those listed in that table; D and trimming were worked out from the DNA. This table has over 200,000 clones, about 90% appearing once. The sequenced material came from peripheral blood. The TCR sequence derives from a man aged 40-49 years with active or convalescent COVID-19.

In nucleotides, the CDR3 is TGTGCCAGCACCCCTAAAGCGGGAGACGGCTACAATGAGCAGTTCTTC. It yields the protein CASTPKAGDGYNEQFF. This chain connects TRBV27 to TRBJ2-1, with TRBD2 identical over 8 bases. CDR1 is MNHEY, CDR2 SMNVEV, per germline (reference sequence). The V gene end was trimmed by 7 bases and the J gene end by 3 bases; junction bases not matched to a gene: 11. The length of the CDR3 is 16 residues.